The entry that follows covers one TCR beta chain sequence. Its antigen is undetermined. Vbeta (60) and Jbeta (13) primers were used in the PCR. Method: immunoSEQ multiplex PCR; TCRdb's copy keeps in-frame clones and lacks some. The sample gives around 110,000 clones, roughly four fifths of which show up once; about 1.6% is in the top ten. V was clipped by 5 bases and J by 5 bases; unmatched bases: 10. Germline V CDR1 and CDR2: SGHTA, FQGNSA. There are 15 residues in the CDR3. The data are from a study of cytomegalovirus exposure and HLA in healthy donors. Points from the study as a whole: In a later analysis, TCR beta V- and J-gene trimming showed a link to a missense DCLRE1C variant.

The chain carries TRBV7-2 and TRBJ2-5; 8 positions match TRBD1. The source material was PBMCs. The source is a man aged 45-60 years in good health and CMV-seronegative. The CDR3 here is CASSEYRGVGETQYF. CDR3 nucleotides: TGTGCCAGCAGCGAATACAGGGGGGTCGGTGAGACCCAGTACTTC.